This entry features one T cell receptor (beta chain) sequence. TCRdb keeps only in-frame clones here, not all; method: immunoSEQ multiplex PCR. There are fewer than 600,000 clones in the sample; roughly 89% occur only once, and approximately 0.9% lies in the top ten. The V gene's germline CDR1 is SGHKS and CDR2 YYEKEE (reference sequence). The V gene lost 2 bases and the J gene lost 2 bases, with 14 bases spanning the gap. The CDR3 loop spans 15 amino acids. This entry comes from a study of blood T cell repertoires in COVID-19. The sequenced material came from peripheral blood. V is TRBV5-5 and J is TRBJ2-7; maybe TRBD2 (6 bases). This TCR came from a young man with COVID-19, enrolled during active disease. The CDR3 nucleotides are TGTGCCAGCAGCTTATCCCCCCGGGAGACCTACGAGCAGTACTTC. It translates to CASSLSPRETYEQYF. Variable domain in full (rest from reference TRBV5-5 and TRBJ2-7): DAGVTQSPTHLIKTRGQQVTLRCSPISGHKSVSWYQQVLGQGPQFIFQYYEKEERGRGNFPDRFSARQFPNYSSELNVNALLLGDSALYLCASSLSPRETYEQYFGPGTRLTVT.